This TCR beta chain was sequenced in a study of blood T cell repertoires in COVID-19. Across the whole study: T cells, B-cell-depleted T cells, or PBMCs provided the cDNA or gDNA that served as material.

Original processing notes: Quantification of nucleated cells was approximated via reference gene primer amplification. The data were produced by immunoSEQ multiplex PCR, yet TCRdb's version contains in-frame clones alone and is incomplete. The D gene and trimming were derived from the DNA, and the V and J assignments and clone size from that table. The repertoire holds about 170,000 clones, with 87% as singletons. Germline V gene sequence: CDR1 KGHDR, CDR2 SFDVKD. V lost 5 bases to trimming and J lost 4 bases; unmatched junction nucleotides: 9. This CDR3 comprises 16 residues. The sequence came from a man aged 18 to 30 with active or convalescent COVID-19. The chain carries TRBV24-1 and TRBJ2-3; 9 bases match TRBD2. Input material: peripheral blood. CDR3: CATSAVGGGAADTQYF. The CDR3 region has the DNA TGTGCCACCAGTGCGGTAGGCGGGGGGGCCGCAGATACGCAGTATTTT.